This T cell receptor (beta chain) emerged from a study of shared T cell receptors in the human thymus. This CDR3 region has 15 residues. The V gene lost 2 bases and the J gene lost 1 base, with 9 bases spanning the gap. CDR1 is MNHEY, CDR2 SVGAGI, per germline. The assay was immunoSEQ multiplex PCR, and TCRdb's table has in-frame clones only and misses some. The repertoire holds about 400,000 clones, with around 93% as singletons. This chain joins TRBV6-5 and TRBJ2-4; D unresolved. The sequenced sample was thymocytes. This receptor was identified in a human donor. The CDR3 loop is CASSYAISAKNIQYF. In DNA, the CDR3 is TGTGCCAGCAGTTACGCCATTTCGGCCAAAAACATTCAGTACTTC.